This record covers a single T cell receptor beta chain. Germline is not matched at one junction end, which may reflect a read error. These data originate in a study of blood T cell repertoires in COVID-19. The protocol was immunoSEQ multiplex PCR, while the TCRdb copy is restricted to in-frame clones and leaves out a portion. Among approximately 390,000 clones listed, about 83% were seen once. From germline, CDR1 is MNHEY and CDR2 SVGAGI. The CDR3 is made up of 10 amino acids. This chain uses TRBV6-5 with TRBJ1-2, with D unresolved. This clonotype was obtained from a woman aged 45-65 years who had recovered from COVID-19. Sequenced material: PBMCs or T cells enriched from blood (not recorded which). The CDR3 nucleotides read TGTGCCAGCACCGCGTCGACAAGCAACTTC. It specifies CASTASTSNF.